Each of the 29 T cell receptor beta chains below was sequenced from the same sample in a study of T cell responses to AZD1222 COVID-19 vaccine. Sequencing was performed with immunoSEQ multiplex PCR; in TCRdb, only in-frame clones are kept and a portion is missing. The sample lists under 150,000 clones, 75% to 95% seen once, with around 2.8% in the top ten. The sample in question was peripheral blood, obtained on day 0 of MenACWY control vaccination. Receptors were obtained from an adult in good health.

The chain recombines TRBV3-1 (or the pseudogene TRBV3-2) with TRBJ2-7; D gene ambiguous. The CDR3 runs to 14 residues. Trimming left V 0 bases short and J 2 bases short, with 8 bases between. Germline V gene lookup returns CDR1 LGHDT and CDR2 YNNKEL (reference sequence). DNA of the CDR3: TGTGCCAGCAGCCAAGATGCAGGTACCTACGAGCAGTACTTC. This gives the protein CASSQDAGTYEQYF.

This sequence joins TRBV30 and TRBJ1-6; D not certain. The CDR3 sequence is 13 residues long. Per germline, CDR1 GTSNPN and CDR2 SVGIG (reference sequence). Deletions cut 0 bases from V and 6 bases from J, with 6 bases between. The CDR3 loop reads CAWSVRFNSPLHF. CDR3 DNA sequence: TGTGCCTGGAGTGTCCGTTTTAATTCACCCCTCCACTTT.

The chain employs TRBV18 and TRBJ1-5; 10 bases agree with TRBD1. The CDR3 spans 16 residues. Germline-derived CDR1 and CDR2 are KGHSH and LQKENI. V was pared by 3 bases and J by 1 base, with 3 bases of the junction left unmatched. In DNA form, the CDR3 reads TGTGCCAGCTCACCGGGACAGGGGTCAAGCAATCAGCCCCAGCATTTT. Protein product: CASSPGQGSSNQPQHF.

This chain joins TRBV18 and TRBJ1-1; D is possibly TRBD1 (5 bases). The V end lost 1 base, the J end lost 4 bases, and 16 bases lay between the germline ends. The CDR3 totals 16 residues. Germline lookup yields CDR1 KGHSH and CDR2 LQKENI. The CDR3 sequence is CASSPQEQVYGTEAFF. The CDR3 coding sequence is TGTGCCAGCTCACCACAGGAACAGGTTTATGGCACTGAAGCTTTCTTT. The full variable domain, completed using reference TRBV18 and TRBJ1-1, is NAGVMQNPRHLVRRRGQEARLRCSPMKGHSHVYWYRQLPEEGLKFMVYLQKENIIDESGMPKERFSAEFPKEGPSILRIQQVVRGDSAAYFCASSPQEQVYGTEAFFGQGTRLTVV.

In DNA, the CDR3 is TGCAGTGCCAGGGTGCATGGCTACACCTTC. This encodes CSARVHGYTF. This chain joins TRBV20-1 and TRBJ1-2; possible D gene TRBD1, 5 bases. CDR3 size: 10 residues. Germline V gene lookup returns CDR1 DFQATT and CDR2 SNEGSKA (reference sequence). The V end was cut by 6 bases, the J end by 6 bases, with 8 bases between.

This chain joins TRBV27 and TRBJ1-6; 8 positions match TRBD1. The length of the CDR3 is 15 residues. The germline V gene encodes CDR1 MNHEY and CDR2 SMNVEV (reference sequence). With 7 bases clipped from V and 7 bases from J, the junction kept 9 bases outside the gene matches. The CDR3, as DNA: TGTGCCAGCAAAAATGACAGGGGTCAAAATTCACCCCTCCACTTT. This translates into CASKNDRGQNSPLHF.

This sequence joins TRBV7-2 and TRBJ1-3; 7 bases map to TRBD1. From germline, CDR1 is SGHTA and CDR2 FQGNSA. The CDR3 sequence is 14 residues long. Trimming cost V 3 bases and J 3 bases; bases outside gene matches: 2. The DNA of the CDR3 is TGTGCCAGCAGCTTTACAGGGGATGGAAACACCATATATTTT. Residues: CASSFTGDGNTIYF.

V and J are TRBV19 and TRBJ1-2; no reliable D call. V lost 7 bases and J lost 6, with 18 bases in between. Germline CDR1 is LNHDA and CDR2 is SQIVND (reference sequence). The CDR3 covers 14 residues. The CDR3 protein is CASKSSEVNDGYTF. Here the CDR3 DNA reads TGTGCCAGTAAGAGTAGCGAGGTGAATGATGGCTACACCTTC.

The chain employs TRBV5-4 and TRBJ2-1, with D uncertain. Between the trimmed V and J ends, which lost 2 bases and 7 bases, there was a span of 19 bases. This CDR3 is 16 amino acids long. Germline V gene data show CDR1 as SGHNT and CDR2 as YYREEE (reference sequence). The CDR3 nucleotides are TGTGCCAGCAGCTTAGGGCGAGACCCCAGGATTAATGAGCAGTTCTTC. It encodes CASSLGRDPRINEQFF.

This chain connects TRBV6-2 or TRBV6-3 to TRBJ1-2; no definite D call. Germline V lookup: CDR1 MNHEY, CDR2 SVGEGT. V was clipped by 4 bases and J by 3 bases, with 6 bases between them. CDR3 length equals 12 residues. The DNA for the CDR3 is TGTGCCAGCAGTTTCCAGGACTATGGCTACACCTTC. It codes for CASSFQDYGYTF.

This chain joins TRBV19 and TRBJ2-7; TRBD2 agrees at 16 bases. The CDR3 consists of 16 residues. V gave up 5 bases and J gave up 2 bases; unmatched junction bases: 3. CDR1 and CDR2 (germline): LNHDA, SQIVND (reference sequence). This CDR3 is CASSPGTSGRAYEQYF. In DNA form, the CDR3 reads TGTGCCAGTAGTCCCGGGACTAGCGGGAGGGCCTACGAGCAGTACTTC.

The CDR3 loop is CASSYDLQSVNNEQFF. CDR3 DNA: TGTGCCAGCAGTTACGATTTACAGAGCGTCAACAATGAGCAGTTCTTC. The chain employs TRBV6-5 and TRBJ2-1; no firm D call. This CDR3 has 16 residues. Deletions cut 2 bases from V and 5 bases from J, with 16 bases between. CDR1 is MNHEY, CDR2 SVGAGI, per germline.

The table lists this clone with a few counts. The chain links TRBV28 to TRBJ1-2; D remains unclear. V lost 2 bases, J lost 3 bases, and 10 bases lay in between. There are 14 residues in the CDR3. Per germline, CDR1 MDHEN and CDR2 SYDVKM. The CDR3 loop is CASSLKQPDYGYTF. In DNA form, the CDR3 reads TGTGCCAGCAGTTTAAAACAGCCCGACTATGGCTACACCTTC.

The chain couples TRBV10-2 to TRBJ1-1, with 8 bases lining up with TRBD1. CDR1 is WSHSY, CDR2 SAAADI, per germline. The CDR3 covers 14 residues. The V segment lost 6 bases and the J segment 1 base; nucleotides outside the gene matches: 4. This CDR3 reads CASRFGTGNTEAFF. The CDR3 DNA sequence: TGCGCCAGCAGGTTCGGGACAGGGAACACTGAAGCTTTCTTT.

In DNA, the CDR3 is TGTGCCAGCAGTGGACGTAGAACAGATACGCAGTATTTT. It specifies CASSGRRTDTQYF. The chain is built from TRBV2 and TRBJ2-3; D is unresolved. The CDR3 extends over 13 amino acids. Germline values: CDR1 SNHLY, CDR2 FYNNEI. Trimming pared 4 bases from V and 3 bases from J, leaving 8 bases between.

This chain joins TRBV28 and TRBJ2-2; TRBD2 is a possible D gene (5 bases). Trimming removed 5 bases from V and 8 bases from J, with 21 bases in between. Germline V CDR1 and CDR2: MDHEN, SYDVKM. The length of the CDR3 is 16 residues. The CDR3 sequence is CASSIRPAGSGGELFF. Written as DNA, the CDR3 is TGTGCCAGCAGTATCCGACCGGCGGGCTCGGGGGGGGAGCTGTTTTTT.

This chain uses TRBV7-9 with TRBJ2-7; no firm D call. This CDR3 has 12 residues. V was clipped by 1 base and J by 6 bases, with 7 bases between them. In germline, CDR1 is SEHNR, CDR2 FQNEAQ (reference sequence). Here the CDR3 DNA reads TGTGCCAGCAGCTTAGATCGCCTCGAGCAGTACTTC. This encodes CASSLDRLEQYF.

V is TRBV6-5 and J is TRBJ2-3; D might be TRBD1 (6 bases). Looked up from germline, CDR1 is MNHEY and CDR2 is SVGAGI. This CDR3 is 15 amino acids long. The V end was cut by 6 bases, the J end by 2 bases, with 15 bases between. CDR3 loop: CASSYRTGYTDTQYF. The CDR3, as DNA: TGTGCCAGCAGCTACCGAACAGGGTACACAGATACGCAGTATTTT.

V gene TRBV9 combines with J gene TRBJ2-2; TRBD2 is a possible D gene (6 bases). The CDR3 sequence is 14 residues long. From germline, CDR1 is SGDLS and CDR2 YYNGEE. V was clipped by 2 bases and J by 6 bases, with 11 bases between them. CDR3 bases: TGTGCCAGCAGCGTCCCTAGCGAGGCCGGGGAGCTGTTTTTT. Amino acid sequence: CASSVPSEAGELFF.

This rearrangement joins TRBV6-1 to TRBJ1-4; D is undetermined. The ends were cut back, 3 bases at V and 0 bases at J, with 23 bases in the middle. The germline CDR1 and CDR2 sequences are MNHNS and SASEGT. The CDR3 totals 20 residues. In DNA form, the CDR3 reads TGTGCCAGCAGTGAGGGGTACCTATTTAGCCCTGGAGCAACTAATGAAAAACTGTTTTTT. This encodes CASSEGYLFSPGATNEKLFF.

The chain joins TRBV20-1 to TRBJ2-1; D remains unclear. This CDR3 has 10 residues. Trimming shortened V by 6 bases and J by 7 bases, and 7 bases separated the two germline ends. From germline, CDR1 is DFQATT and CDR2 SNEGSKA (reference sequence). The CDR3 DNA sequence: TGCAGTGCCATCGGGAATGAGCAGTTCTTC. Residues: CSAIGNEQFF.

The rearrangement joins TRBV2 to TRBJ2-4; D unresolved. The CDR3 is made up of 15 amino acids. CDR1 and CDR2 from the germline V gene are SNHLY and FYNNEI. V lost 3 bases, J lost 4 bases, and 13 bases lay in between. Here the CDR3 reads CASSDEGPNKNIQYF. Written as DNA, the CDR3 is TGTGCCAGCAGTGACGAAGGGCCCAATAAAAACATTCAGTACTTC.

The chain combines TRBV6-2 or TRBV6-3 with TRBJ1-5, with TRBD1 matching 9 bases. V lost 4 bases to trimming and J lost 2 bases; unmatched junction nucleotides: 6. Germline V gene lookup returns CDR1 MNHEY and CDR2 SVGEGT. The CDR3 consists of 16 residues. The CDR3 reads CASSWGQGTGNQPQHF. CDR3 nucleotide sequence: TGTGCCAGCAGTTGGGGACAGGGCACAGGCAATCAGCCCCAGCATTTT.

J is TRBJ2-7 and V is TRBV28; D might be TRBD1 (6 bases). V dropped 5 bases and J dropped 0 bases, with 20 bases sitting between them. CDR1 and CDR2 (germline): MDHEN, SYDVKM. CDR3 length: 17 amino acids. CDR3 bases: TGTGCCAGCAGTGCCGCAGGGATGGGGACATACTCCTACGAGCAGTACTTC. Residues: CASSAAGMGTYSYEQYF.

This chain links TRBV3-1 (or the pseudogene TRBV3-2) with TRBJ1-2; 7 bases line up with TRBD1. CDR3 length: 17 residues. V was pared by 0 bases and J by 1 base, with 8 bases of the junction left unmatched. Per the germline V gene, CDR1 is LGHDT and CDR2 is YNNKEL (reference sequence). The DNA of the CDR3 is TGTGCCAGCAGCCAAGATCAAGGGGGCCATATTAACTATGGCTACACCTTC. Protein: CASSQDQGGHINYGYTF.

This chain connects TRBV24-1 to TRBJ1-1, with unresolved D. Deletions cut 5 bases from V and 7 bases from J, with 16 bases between. The germline gives CDR1 KGHDR, CDR2 SFDVKD. CDR3 length: 14 residues. The CDR3, as DNA: TGTGCCACCAGTGTTCTCATCCGGCGGGATGAAGCTTTCTTT. Amino acid sequence: CATSVLIRRDEAFF.

This chain links TRBV3-1 (or the pseudogene TRBV3-2) with TRBJ2-5; 9 bases line up with TRBD2. The CDR3 is 16 amino acids. J was trimmed by 1 base and V by 3 bases; bases with no gene match: 6. Germline lookup yields CDR1 LGHDT and CDR2 YNNKEL (reference sequence). The CDR3 DNA reads as TGTGCCAGCAGCCAGTGGACTAGCGAACCCCAAGAGACCCAGTACTTC. It specifies CASSQWTSEPQETQYF.

The chain employs TRBV30 and TRBJ1-1; the D gene is possibly TRBD1 (6 bases). Trimming pared 0 bases from V and 10 bases from J, leaving 18 bases between. The CDR3 length is 14 residues. CDR1 and CDR2 from the germline V gene are GTSNPN and SVGIG (reference sequence). Written as DNA, the CDR3 is TGTGCCTGGAGTGTAAGTTTACAGGGTTCAGTAGCTTTCTTT. It encodes CAWSVSLQGSVAFF. Full variable domain (missing parts from reference TRBV30 and TRBJ1-1): SQTIHQWPATLVQPVGSPLSLECTVEGTSNPNLYWYRQAAGRGLQLLFYSVGIGQISSEVPQNLSASRPQDRQFILSSKKLLLSDSGFYLCAWSVSLQGSVAFFGQGTRLTVV.

The chain combines TRBV19 with TRBJ1-1; maybe TRBD1 (6 bases). The germline gives CDR1 LNHDA, CDR2 SQIVND (reference sequence). The ends were cut back, 6 bases at V and 4 bases at J, with 18 bases in the middle. The CDR3 has 15 amino acids. CDR3 residues: CASRRGGRDSTEAFF. The CDR3 bases are TGTGCCAGTAGGCGAGGGGGGCGGGATAGCACTGAAGCTTTCTTT.